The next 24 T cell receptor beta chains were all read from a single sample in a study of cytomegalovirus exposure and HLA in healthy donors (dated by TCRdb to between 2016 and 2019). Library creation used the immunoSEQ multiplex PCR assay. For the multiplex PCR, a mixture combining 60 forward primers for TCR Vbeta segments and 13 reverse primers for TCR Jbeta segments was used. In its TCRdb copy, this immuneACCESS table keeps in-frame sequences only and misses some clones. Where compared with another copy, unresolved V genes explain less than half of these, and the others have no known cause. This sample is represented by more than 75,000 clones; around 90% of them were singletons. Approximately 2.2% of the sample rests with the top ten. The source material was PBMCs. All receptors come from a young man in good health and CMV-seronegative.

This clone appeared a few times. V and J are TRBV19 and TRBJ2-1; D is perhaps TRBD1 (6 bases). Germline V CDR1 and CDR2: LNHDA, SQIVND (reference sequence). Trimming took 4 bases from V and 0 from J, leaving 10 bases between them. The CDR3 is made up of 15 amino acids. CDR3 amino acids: CASSKQGSSYNEQFF. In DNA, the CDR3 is TGTGCCAGTAGTAAACAGGGAAGCTCCTACAATGAGCAGTTCTTC.

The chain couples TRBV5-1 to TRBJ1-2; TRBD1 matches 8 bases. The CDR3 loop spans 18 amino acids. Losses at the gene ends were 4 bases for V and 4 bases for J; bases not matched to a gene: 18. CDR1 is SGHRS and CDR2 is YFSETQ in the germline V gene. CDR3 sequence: CASSPVPGQAVMLYGYTF. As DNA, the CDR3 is TGCGCCAGCAGCCCCGTCCCGGGACAGGCTGTAATGCTCTATGGCTACACCTTC.

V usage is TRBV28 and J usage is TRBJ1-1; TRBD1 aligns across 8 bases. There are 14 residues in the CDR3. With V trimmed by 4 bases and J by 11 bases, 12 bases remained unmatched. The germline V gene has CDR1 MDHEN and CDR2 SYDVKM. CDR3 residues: CASSSPGQGRWAFF. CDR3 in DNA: TGTGCCAGCAGTTCTCCAGGACAGGGAAGGTGGGCTTTCTTT.

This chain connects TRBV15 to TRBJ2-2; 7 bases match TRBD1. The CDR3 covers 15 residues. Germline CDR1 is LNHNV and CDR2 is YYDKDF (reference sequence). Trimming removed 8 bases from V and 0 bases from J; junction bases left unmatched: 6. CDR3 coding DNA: TGTGCCACCGCGATCGGGACAGCGAACACCGGGGAGCTGTTTTTT. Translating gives CATAIGTANTGELFF. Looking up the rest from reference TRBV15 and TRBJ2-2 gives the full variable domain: DAMVIQNPRYQVTQFGKPVTLSCSQTLNHNVMYWYQQKSSQAPKLLFHYYDKDFNNEADTPDNFQSRRPNTSFCFLDIRSPGLGDTAMYLCATAIGTANTGELFFGEGSRLTVL.

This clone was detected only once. As DNA, the CDR3 is TGCAGCGTTGGGGGACAGGGAGCACTGAACACTGAAGCTTTCTTT. Its translation: CSVGGQGALNTEAFF. The V gene is TRBV29-1, the J gene TRBJ1-1; 9 bases map to TRBD1. The CDR3 length is 15 residues. The germline CDR1 and CDR2 sequences are SQVTM and ANQGSEA. V lost 4 bases and J lost 0; bases outside the gene matches: 6. Full variable domain (rest looked up from reference TRBV29-1 and TRBJ1-1): SAVISQKPSRDICQRGTSLTIQCQVDSQVTMMFWYRQQPGQSLTLIATANQGSEATYESGFVIDKFPISRPNLTFSTLTVSNMSPEDSSIYLCSVGGQGALNTEAFFGQGTRLTVV.

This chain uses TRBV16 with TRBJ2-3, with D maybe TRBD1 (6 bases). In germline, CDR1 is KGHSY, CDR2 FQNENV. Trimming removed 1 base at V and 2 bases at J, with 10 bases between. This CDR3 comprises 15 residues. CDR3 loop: CASSQWQGHTDTQYF. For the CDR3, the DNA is TGTGCCAGCAGCCAATGGCAGGGACACACAGATACGCAGTATTTT. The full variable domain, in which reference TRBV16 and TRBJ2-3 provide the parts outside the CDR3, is GEEVAQTPKHLVRGEGQKAKLYCAPIKGHSYVFWYQQVLKNEFKFLISFQNENVFDETGMPKERFSAKCLPNSPCSLEIQATKLEDSAVYFCASSQWQGHTDTQYFGPGTRLTVL.

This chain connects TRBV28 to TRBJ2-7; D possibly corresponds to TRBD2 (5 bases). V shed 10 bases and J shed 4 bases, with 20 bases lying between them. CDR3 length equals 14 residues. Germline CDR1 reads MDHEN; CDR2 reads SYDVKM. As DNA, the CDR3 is TGTGCCACCCGGGGTGGAGGTAGTAGATACGAGCAGTACTTC. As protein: CATRGGGSRYEQYF.

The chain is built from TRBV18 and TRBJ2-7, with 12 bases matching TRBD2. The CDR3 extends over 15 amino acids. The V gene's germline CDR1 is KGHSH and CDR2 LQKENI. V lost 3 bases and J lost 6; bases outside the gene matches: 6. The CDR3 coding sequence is TGTGCCAGCTCACCTAAGACTAGCGGGAGTTCCGAGCAGTACTTC. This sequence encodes CASSPKTSGSSEQYF.

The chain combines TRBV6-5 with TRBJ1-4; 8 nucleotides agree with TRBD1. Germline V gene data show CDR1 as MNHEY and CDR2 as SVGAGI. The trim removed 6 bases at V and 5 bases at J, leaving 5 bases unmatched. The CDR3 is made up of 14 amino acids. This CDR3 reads CASSRRDRNEKLFF. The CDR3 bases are TGTGCCAGCAGCCGACGGGACAGGAATGAAAAACTGTTTTTT.

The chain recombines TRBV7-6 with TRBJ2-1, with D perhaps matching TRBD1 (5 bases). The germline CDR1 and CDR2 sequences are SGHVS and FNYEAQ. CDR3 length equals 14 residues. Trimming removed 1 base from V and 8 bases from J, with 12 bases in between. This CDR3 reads CASSLVRASDEQFF. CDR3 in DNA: TGTGCCAGCAGCTTAGTCAGGGCCTCGGATGAGCAGTTCTTC.

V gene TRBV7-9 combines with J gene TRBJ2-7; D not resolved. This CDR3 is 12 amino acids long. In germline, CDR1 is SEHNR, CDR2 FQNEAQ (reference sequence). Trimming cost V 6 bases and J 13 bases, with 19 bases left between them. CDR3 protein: CASRPKTGSTYF. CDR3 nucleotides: TGTGCCAGCAGACCTAAAACCGGGTCAACTTACTTC.

The CDR3 sequence: CASSLGQPRETQYF. In nucleotides, the CDR3 is TGTGCCAGCAGCTTAGGACAGCCCCGGGAGACCCAGTACTTC. The chain has TRBV13 and TRBJ2-5; no reliable D call. The CDR3 loop spans 14 amino acids. From germline, CDR1 is PRHDT and CDR2 FYEKMQ (reference sequence). The V end was cut by 0 bases, the J end by 5 bases, with 10 bases between.

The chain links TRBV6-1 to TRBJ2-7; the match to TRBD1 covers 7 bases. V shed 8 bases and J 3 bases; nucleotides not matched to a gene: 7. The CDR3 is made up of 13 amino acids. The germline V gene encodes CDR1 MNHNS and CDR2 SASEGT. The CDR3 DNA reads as TGTGCCAGCGGCCGGGACAGAGACTACGAGCAGTACTTC. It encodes CASGRDRDYEQYF.

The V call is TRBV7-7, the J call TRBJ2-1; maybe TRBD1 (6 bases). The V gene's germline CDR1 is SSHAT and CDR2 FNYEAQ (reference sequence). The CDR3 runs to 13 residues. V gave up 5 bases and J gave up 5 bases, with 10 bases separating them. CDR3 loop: CASSTGQHNEQFF. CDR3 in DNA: TGTGCCAGCAGCACAGGACAGCACAATGAGCAGTTCTTC.

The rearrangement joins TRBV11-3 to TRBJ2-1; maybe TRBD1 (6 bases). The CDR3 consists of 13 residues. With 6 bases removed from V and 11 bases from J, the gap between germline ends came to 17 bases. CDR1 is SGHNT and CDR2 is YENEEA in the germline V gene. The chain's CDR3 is CASSQTGRPQQFF. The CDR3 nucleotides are TGTGCCAGCAGTCAAACAGGGCGGCCTCAGCAGTTCTTC.

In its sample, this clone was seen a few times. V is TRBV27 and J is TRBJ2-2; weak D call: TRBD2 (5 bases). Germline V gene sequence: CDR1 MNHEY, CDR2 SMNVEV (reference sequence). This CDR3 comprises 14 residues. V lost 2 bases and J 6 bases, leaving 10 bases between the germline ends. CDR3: CASSLNVRAGELFF. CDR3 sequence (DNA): TGTGCCAGCAGTTTAAACGTGAGGGCCGGGGAGCTGTTTTTT.

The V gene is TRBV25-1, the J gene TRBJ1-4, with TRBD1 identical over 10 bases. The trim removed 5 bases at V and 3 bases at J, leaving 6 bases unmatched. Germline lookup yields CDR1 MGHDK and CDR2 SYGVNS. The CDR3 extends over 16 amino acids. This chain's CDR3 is CASSPDRGQSNEKLFF. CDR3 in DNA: TGTGCCAGCAGTCCCGACAGGGGGCAGTCTAATGAAAAACTGTTTTTT.

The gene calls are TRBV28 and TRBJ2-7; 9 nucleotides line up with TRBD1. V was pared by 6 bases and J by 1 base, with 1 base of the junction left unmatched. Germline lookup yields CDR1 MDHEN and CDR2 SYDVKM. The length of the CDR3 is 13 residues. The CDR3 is CASRGTGSYEQYF. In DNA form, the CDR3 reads TGTGCCAGCAGGGGGACAGGGTCCTACGAGCAGTACTTC.

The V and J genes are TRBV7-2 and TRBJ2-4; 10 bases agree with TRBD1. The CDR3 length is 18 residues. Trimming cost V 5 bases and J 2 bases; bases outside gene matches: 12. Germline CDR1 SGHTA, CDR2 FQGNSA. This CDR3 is CASSGNSGTGVPKNIQYF. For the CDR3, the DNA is TGTGCCAGCAGCGGAAACTCCGGGACAGGGGTTCCCAAAAACATTCAGTACTTC.

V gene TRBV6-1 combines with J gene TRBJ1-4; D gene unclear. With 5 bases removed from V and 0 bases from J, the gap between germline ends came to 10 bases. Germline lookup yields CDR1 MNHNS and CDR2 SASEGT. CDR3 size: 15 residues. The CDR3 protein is CASSPFGATNEKLFF. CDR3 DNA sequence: TGTGCCAGCAGTCCGTTCGGGGCAACTAATGAAAAACTGTTTTTT.

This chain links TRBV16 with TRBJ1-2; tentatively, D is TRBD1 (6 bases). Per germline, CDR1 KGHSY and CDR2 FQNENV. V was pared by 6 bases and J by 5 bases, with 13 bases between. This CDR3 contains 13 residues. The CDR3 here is CASRNTGSYGYTF. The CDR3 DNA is TGTGCCAGCAGGAATACAGGGTCATATGGCTACACCTTC.

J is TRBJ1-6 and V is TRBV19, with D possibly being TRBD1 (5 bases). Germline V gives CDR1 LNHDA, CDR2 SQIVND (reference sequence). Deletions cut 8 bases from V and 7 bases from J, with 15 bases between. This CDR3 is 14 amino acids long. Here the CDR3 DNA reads TGTGCCAGTCACGCGCAGGGAGGAAATTCACCCCTCCACTTT. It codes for CASHAQGGNSPLHF.

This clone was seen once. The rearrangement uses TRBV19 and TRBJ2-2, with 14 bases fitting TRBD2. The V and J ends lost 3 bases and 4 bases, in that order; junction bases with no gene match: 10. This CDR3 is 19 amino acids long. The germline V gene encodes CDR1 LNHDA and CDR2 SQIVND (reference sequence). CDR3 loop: CASSIWGLAGDRGTGELFF. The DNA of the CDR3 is TGTGCCAGTAGTATCTGGGGACTAGCGGGAGATAGGGGCACCGGGGAGCTGTTTTTT.

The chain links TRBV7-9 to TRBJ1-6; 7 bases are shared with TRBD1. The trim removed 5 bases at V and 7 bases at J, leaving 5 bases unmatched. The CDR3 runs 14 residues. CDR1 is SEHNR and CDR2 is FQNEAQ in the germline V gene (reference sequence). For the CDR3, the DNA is TGTGCCAGCAGCCCTGGGACAGTAAATTCACCCCTCCACTTT. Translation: CASSPGTVNSPLHF.